The next 13 T cell receptor beta chains were all read from a single sample in a study of blood T cell repertoires in COVID-19. Assay used: immunoSEQ multiplex PCR; TCRdb lists only in-frame clones, some missing. The sample has about 210,000 clones, around three quarters seen once. The source material was peripheral blood. The receptors originated from a woman in her sixties or seventies with acute or convalescent COVID-19.

The chain carries TRBV21-1 and TRBJ2-3; the D call in the table, TRBD1, was not verified against the DNA. TRBV21-1 constitutes a pseudogene. This CDR3 is built from 20 residues. The CDR3 nucleotides are TGTGCCAGCAGCAAAGGGCGCGAATTGCAGACATCGAATTCGCGCCATACGCAGTATTTT. This translates into CASSKGRELQTSNSRHTQYF.

The chain carries TRBV24-1 and TRBJ2-3; 10 nucleotides match TRBD2. V was clipped by 7 bases and J by 4 bases; unmatched bases: 10. Per germline, CDR1 KGHDR and CDR2 SFDVKD. CDR3 length: 16 amino acids. CDR3 loop: CATSGLAGASADTQYF. The CDR3 bases are TGTGCCACCAGCGGGCTAGCGGGGGCCTCGGCAGATACGCAGTATTTT.

The V gene is TRBV27, the J gene TRBJ2-1; 11 bases are shared with TRBD2. CDR1 is MNHEY, CDR2 SMNVEV, per germline (reference sequence). CDR3 length equals 15 residues. Germline trimming cut 6 bases from V and 4 bases from J; bases unmatched to any gene: 5. CDR3 nucleotide sequence: TGTGCCAGCAGGTTAGCGGGGGGGGAATACAATGAGCAGTTCTTC. It is translated as CASRLAGGEYNEQFF.

This clone was found once. This chain uses TRBV15 with TRBJ2-3; unclear D gene. CDR3 length equals 11 residues. Germline CDR1 is LNHNV and CDR2 is YYDKDF (reference sequence). V was shortened by 0 bases and J by 9 bases, with 4 bases between the two germline ends. CDR3 amino acids: CATSREATQYF. CDR3 nucleotide sequence: TGTGCCACCAGCAGAGAAGCGACGCAGTATTTT.

This chain uses TRBV2 with TRBJ1-2, with 7 bases lining up with TRBD1. Unmatched junction bases numbered 9, after V lost 4 bases and J lost 7 bases. Germline CDR1 is SNHLY and CDR2 is FYNNEI. The CDR3 runs 14 residues. DNA of the CDR3: TGTGCCAGCAGTGCCGGGACAGAGCGACCTGGCTACACCTTC. As protein: CASSAGTERPGYTF.

CDR3 DNA sequence: TGCGCCAGCAGCCAGACGGGGGGCAGGGAGACCCAGTACTTC. Amino acids: CASSQTGGRETQYF. The V call is TRBV4-1, the J call TRBJ2-5; D is perhaps TRBD2 (7 bases). The ends were cut back, 3 bases at V and 5 bases at J, with 13 bases in the middle. The CDR3 is 14 residues long. CDR1 is MGHRA, CDR2 YSYEKL, per germline.

The chain links TRBV5-1 to TRBJ2-5; 7 bases map to TRBD2. V lost 2 bases, J lost 2 bases, and 6 bases stayed unmatched. Germline values: CDR1 SGHRS, CDR2 YFSETQ. The CDR3 is 15 amino acids. The CDR3 sequence: CASSFGGGGQETQYF. The CDR3 DNA reads as TGCGCCAGCAGCTTTGGCGGGGGAGGGCAAGAGACCCAGTACTTC.

The rearrangement uses TRBV11-3 and TRBJ2-7, with TRBD1 matching 8 bases. The V gene's germline CDR1 is SGHNT and CDR2 YENEEA. V was clipped by 1 base and J by 7 bases; unmatched bases: 0. CDR3 length: 12 residues. The CDR3 sequence: CASSLGTGEQYF. The CDR3 DNA reads as TGTGCCAGCAGCTTAGGGACAGGGGAGCAGTACTTC. Filled out from reference TRBV11-3 and TRBJ2-7, the complete variable domain reads EAGVVQSPRYKIIEKKQPVAFWCNPISGHNTLYWYLQNLGQGPELLIRYENEEAVDDSQLPKDRFSAERLKGVDSTLKIQPAELGDSAVYLCASSLGTGEQYFGPGTRLTVT.

The chain couples TRBV3-1 (or the pseudogene TRBV3-2) to TRBJ2-1, with D tentatively TRBD1 (5 bases). V lost 5 bases to trimming and J lost 7 bases, with 9 bases between them. Germline V gene data show CDR1 as LGHDT and CDR2 as YNNKEL (reference sequence). The CDR3 loop spans 12 amino acids. The DNA for the CDR3 is TGTGCCAGCAGCTTTGGGGCGAATGAGCAGTTCTTC. It yields the protein CASSFGANEQFF.

The genes are TRBV24-1 and TRBJ2-5; D perhaps matches TRBD1 (6 bases). The CDR3 totals 13 residues. Germline lookup yields CDR1 KGHDR and CDR2 SFDVKD. Trimming left V 2 bases short and J 3 bases short, with 6 bases between. CDR3 sequence reads: CATSDSGEETQYF. The CDR3 region has the DNA TGTGCCACCAGTGATTCAGGGGAAGAGACCCAGTACTTC.

This clone was observed a handful of times. The genes are TRBV30 and TRBJ1-1, with TRBD1 as a possible D gene (6 bases). The CDR3 totals 15 residues. Trimming cost V 1 base and J 0 bases, with 12 bases left between them. The V gene's germline CDR1 is GTSNPN and CDR2 SVGIG (reference sequence). CDR3 residues: CAWSAGQLMNTEAFF. DNA for the CDR3: TGTGCCTGGAGTGCAGGACAGCTCATGAACACTGAAGCTTTCTTT.

The chain joins TRBV9 to TRBJ2-5, with TRBD1 as a possible D gene (6 bases). This CDR3 is 16 amino acids long. V lost 2 bases and J 5 bases, leaving 19 bases between the germline ends. Germline V gene data show CDR1 as SGDLS and CDR2 as YYNGEE. CDR3 DNA sequence: TGTGCCAGCAGCGTTGGGATACAGGGCCCAGGGGAGACCCAGTACTTC. It encodes CASSVGIQGPGETQYF. Based on the CDR3 plus reference TRBV9 and TRBJ2-5, the full variable domain is DSGVTQTPKHLITATGQRVTLRCSPRSGDLSVYWYQQSLDQGLQFLIQYYNGEERAKGNILERFSAQQFPDLHSELNLSSLELGDSALYFCASSVGIQGPGETQYFGPGTRLLVL.

The V call is TRBV29-1, the J call TRBJ2-3; D is unclear. This CDR3 has 14 residues. CDR1 is SQVTM, CDR2 ANQGSEA, per germline. With 0 bases removed from V and 2 bases from J, the gap between germline ends came to 9 bases. CDR3: CSVEDAVYTDTQYF. The DNA for the CDR3 is TGCAGCGTTGAAGACGCAGTGTACACAGATACGCAGTATTTT.